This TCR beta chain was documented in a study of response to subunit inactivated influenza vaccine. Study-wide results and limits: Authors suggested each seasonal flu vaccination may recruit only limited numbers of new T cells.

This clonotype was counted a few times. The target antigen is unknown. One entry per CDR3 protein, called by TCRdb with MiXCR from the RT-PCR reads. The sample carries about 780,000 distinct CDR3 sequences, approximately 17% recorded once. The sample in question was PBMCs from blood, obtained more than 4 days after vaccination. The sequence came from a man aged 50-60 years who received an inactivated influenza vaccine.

CDR3 sequence (DNA): TGTGCCACCAGTGGGGACGCTCGGGAGCTGTTTTTT. Amino acid sequence: CATSGDARELFF. The chain carries TRBV24-1 and TRBJ2-2; D is perhaps TRBD1 or TRBD2 (5 bases each). The germline V and J ends were trimmed by 5 bases and 9 bases, with 9 bases remaining between them. The CDR3 has 12 amino acids. Per the germline V gene, CDR1 is KGHDR and CDR2 is SFDVKD.